The 28 T cell receptor beta chains below were found in one sample sequenced in a study of technical replicates of blood from several donors. Clones were read by immunoSEQ multiplex PCR, and TCRdb kept only the in-frame ones, dropping some. The sample has some 70,000 clones, roughly 90% seen once. Sequenced material: PBMCs. The receptor set was obtained from a human donor in good health. Some clones in this sample may be carry-over from other donors' samples.

V gene TRBV12-5 combines with J gene TRBJ2-5, with D perhaps TRBD2 (5 bases). CDR3 size: 11 residues. V was cut by 8 bases and J by 3 bases, with 7 bases left in between. Germline assignment: CDR1 LGHNT and CDR2 FRNRAP. The CDR3 bases are TGTGCTAGTCTGGGAGAAGAGACCCAGTACTTC. Protein sequence: CASLGEETQYF.

The chain is built from TRBV10-3 and TRBJ2-5, with D tentatively TRBD2 (5 bases). CDR1 is ENHRY, CDR2 SYGVKD, per germline. Trimming removed 9 bases at V and 0 bases at J, with 11 bases between. CDR3 size: 13 residues. CDR3 sequence (DNA): TGTGCCATTAGCGACACTTACCAAGAGACCCAGTACTTC. This codes for CAISDTYQETQYF.

This clone has a single count. This chain connects TRBV27 to TRBJ1-4; D gene unclear. Germline V CDR1 and CDR2: MNHEY, SMNVEV (reference sequence). The V and J ends lost 2 bases and 4 bases respectively, with 11 bases between them. The CDR3 is 15 residues long. CDR3: CASSLGYGLNEKLFF. CDR3 sequence (DNA): TGTGCCAGCAGTTTAGGGTATGGACTTAATGAAAAACTGTTTTTT. The full variable domain, completed using reference TRBV27 and TRBJ1-4, is EAQVTQNPRYLITVTGKKLTVTCSQNMNHEYMSWYRQDPGLGLRQIYYSMNVEVTDKGDVPEGYKVSRKEKRNFPLILESPSPNQTSLYFCASSLGYGLNEKLFFGSGTQLSVL.

This chain links TRBV6-5 with TRBJ1-5, with a possible D match to TRBD1 (6 bases). The CDR3 covers 14 residues. Germline V CDR1 and CDR2: MNHEY, SVGAGI. Trimming removed 2 bases from V and 5 bases from J, with 10 bases in between. CDR3 amino acids: CASSYRGADQPQHF. CDR3 sequence (DNA): TGTGCCAGCAGTTACCGGGGGGCAGATCAGCCCCAGCATTTT.

The chain combines TRBV7-6 with TRBJ1-1, with D hard to call. Trimming took 5 bases from V and 3 from J, leaving 10 bases between them. The CDR3 totals 13 residues. Looked up from germline, CDR1 is SGHVS and CDR2 is FNYEAQ. The CDR3 protein is CASSRIRDTEAFF. CDR3 nucleotide sequence: TGTGCCAGCAGCCGTATTCGGGACACTGAAGCTTTCTTT.

In this sample, this clone turned up a few times. The CDR3 region is CASSLAGLSSGNTIYF. DNA of the CDR3: TGTGCCAGCAGCTTGGCAGGCCTTAGCTCTGGAAACACCATATATTTT. V usage is TRBV5-4 and J usage is TRBJ1-3, with D unresolved. Trimming pared 0 bases from V and 0 bases from J, leaving 10 bases between. Germline V gene lookup returns CDR1 SGHNT and CDR2 YYREEE (reference sequence). The CDR3 is 16 residues long.

The chain has TRBV30 and TRBJ2-3; 9 nucleotides line up with TRBD2. Trimming cost V 4 bases and J 0 bases; bases outside gene matches: 2. The CDR3 runs to 14 residues. Germline-derived CDR1 and CDR2 are GTSNPN and SVGIG (reference sequence). The CDR3 sequence: CAWKTSGSTDTQYF. CDR3 coding DNA: TGTGCCTGGAAGACTAGCGGTAGCACAGATACGCAGTATTTT.

V and J are TRBV30 and TRBJ2-7; TRBD1 is a possible D gene (6 bases). Per germline, CDR1 GTSNPN and CDR2 SVGIG (reference sequence). The CDR3 totals 17 residues. V dropped 2 bases and J dropped 1 base, with 21 bases sitting between them. CDR3 DNA sequence: TGTGCCTGGAGTAGGGGGTATCTAGGAGGCAATTCCTACGAGCAGTACTTC. Residues: CAWSRGYLGGNSYEQYF. Using reference TRBV30 and TRBJ2-7 for the parts outside the CDR3, the full variable domain is SQTIHQWPATLVQPVGSPLSLECTVEGTSNPNLYWYRQAAGRGLQLLFYSVGIGQISSEVPQNLSASRPQDRQFILSSKKLLLSDSGFYLCAWSRGYLGGNSYEQYFGPGTRLTVT.

Only one count was recorded for this clone. This chain links TRBV7-6 with TRBJ1-2; D perhaps matches TRBD1 (6 bases). CDR1 is SGHVS, CDR2 FNYEAQ, per germline. The CDR3 is 16 amino acids. V lost 5 bases and J lost 7, with 23 bases in between. CDR3 region: CASSQYGGDKASGYTF. CDR3 bases: TGTGCCAGCAGCCAATACGGGGGGGACAAGGCTTCTGGCTACACCTTC.

The rearrangement links TRBV5-1 to TRBJ1-1; D is uncertain. Germline CDR1 reads SGHRS; CDR2 reads YFSETQ. There are 15 residues in the CDR3. Trimming pared 0 bases from V and 2 bases from J, leaving 11 bases between. As DNA, the CDR3 is TGCGCCAGCAGCTTGGCCTCTGGGCCAAACACTGAAGCTTTCTTT. Translation gives CASSLASGPNTEAFF. The full variable domain, in which reference TRBV5-1 and TRBJ1-1 provide the parts outside the CDR3, is KAGVTQTPRYLIKTRGQQVTLSCSPISGHRSVSWYQQTPGQGLQFLFEYFSETQRNKGNFPGRFSGRQFSNSRSEMNVSTLELGDSALYLCASSLASGPNTEAFFGQGTRLTVV.

The chain uses TRBV28 and TRBJ1-4, with D possibly TRBD1 on 5 matching bases. V was cut by 8 bases and J by 6 bases, with 25 bases left in between. The CDR3 spans 17 residues. Germline V lookup: CDR1 MDHEN, CDR2 SYDVKM. The CDR3 reads CASRPWGDVGVDEKLFF. CDR3 DNA sequence: TGTGCCAGCCGTCCCTGGGGCGATGTAGGGGTGGATGAAAAACTGTTTTTT.

This chain joins TRBV6-5 and TRBJ2-1, with TRBD2 matching over 7 bases. The CDR3 contains 14 residues. Per the germline V gene, CDR1 is MNHEY and CDR2 is SVGAGI. J lost 5 bases, V lost 4 bases, and 5 bases had no gene match. CDR3 in DNA: TGTGCCAGCAGTTGGGGGGGGACGAACAATGAGCAGTTCTTC. This translates into CASSWGGTNNEQFF.

The V gene is TRBV2, the J gene TRBJ2-7; 7 bases match TRBD2. Trimming took 11 bases from V and 7 from J; bases not matched to a gene: 20. Germline CDR1 reads SNHLY; CDR2 reads FYNNEI. This CDR3 has 15 amino acids. The CDR3 protein is CAVRPGGDVPFEQYF. In nucleotides, the CDR3 is TGTGCCGTGCGTCCTGGGGGGGATGTTCCTTTTGAGCAGTACTTC.

The rearrangement links TRBV4-2 to TRBJ2-7, with 9 bases aligning to TRBD2. J gave up 4 bases and V 4 bases, and 11 bases lay outside the gene matches. CDR1 is LGHNA, CDR2 YNFKEQ, per germline. This CDR3 is built from 16 residues. DNA for the CDR3: TGTGCCAGCAGCCCGACTGCAGAGCGGGGGGTTTACGAGCAGTACTTC. Amino acid sequence: CASSPTAERGVYEQYF.

In its sample, this clone was seen once. The chain's CDR3 is CASSSTRYDEQFF. The CDR3 DNA reads TGTGCCAGCAGTTCGACTAGGTACGATGAGCAGTTCTTC. V gene TRBV6-5 combines with J gene TRBJ2-1; D might be TRBD2 (6 bases). V was clipped by 4 bases and J by 8 bases, with 12 bases between them. Germline values: CDR1 MNHEY, CDR2 SVGAGI. CDR3 size: 13 residues.

This rearrangement joins TRBV7-2 to TRBJ2-7; 8 bases are shared with TRBD2. The length of the CDR3 is 14 residues. J gave up 3 bases and V 4 bases, and 5 bases lay outside the gene matches. Germline V gene lookup returns CDR1 SGHTA and CDR2 FQGNSA. CDR3: CASSWDSGNYEQYF. DNA for the CDR3: TGTGCCAGCAGCTGGGATAGCGGGAACTACGAGCAGTACTTC.

The count of this clone is one. The CDR3 nucleotides are TGTGCCAGCAGTGGCCGTGACAGGGCATCTGGGGCCAACGTCCTGACTTTC. This sequence encodes CASSGRDRASGANVLTF. This chain joins TRBV6-1 and TRBJ2-6; TRBD1 aligns across 7 bases. V was clipped by 4 bases and J by 1 base; unmatched bases: 7. This CDR3 has 17 amino acids. In germline, CDR1 is MNHNS, CDR2 SASEGT.

The rearrangement uses TRBV5-1 and TRBJ2-1, with TRBD2 identical over 15 bases. CDR3 length equals 19 residues. Germline-derived CDR1 and CDR2 are SGHRS and YFSETQ. With V trimmed by 1 base and J by 5 bases, 10 bases remained unmatched. The CDR3 sequence is CASSLLSVGLAGGNNEQFF. DNA for the CDR3: TGCGCCAGCAGCTTGTTGTCCGTCGGACTAGCGGGAGGGAACAATGAGCAGTTCTTC. Looking up the rest from reference TRBV5-1 and TRBJ2-1 gives the full variable domain: KAGVTQTPRYLIKTRGQQVTLSCSPISGHRSVSWYQQTPGQGLQFLFEYFSETQRNKGNFPGRFSGRQFSNSRSEMNVSTLELGDSALYLCASSLLSVGLAGGNNEQFFGPGTRLTVL.

The chain links TRBV2 to TRBJ2-2; D may be TRBD1 (6 bases). Germline CDR1 reads SNHLY; CDR2 reads FYNNEI. Trimming took 7 bases from V and 6 from J, leaving 18 bases between them. CDR3 length: 15 residues. The CDR3, as DNA: TGTGCCAGCACCGAATGGACAGTTGGTTCCGGGGAGCTGTTTTTT. Protein product: CASTEWTVGSGELFF.

The chain uses TRBV7-2 and TRBJ1-5, with D maybe TRBD1 (6 bases). Trimming took off 5 bases at V and 4 bases at J, with 9 bases between the two ends. Germline-derived CDR1 and CDR2 are SGHTA and FQGNSA. This CDR3 has 13 amino acids. CDR3 DNA: TGTGCCAGCAGCCGTGACAGGAATCAGCCCCAGCATTTT. Its translation is CASSRDRNQPQHF.

The chain has TRBV10-3 and TRBJ1-1; D is unclear. CDR1 is ENHRY and CDR2 is SYGVKD in the germline V gene. The V end lost 4 bases, the J end lost 0 bases, and 9 bases lay between the germline ends. The length of the CDR3 is 14 residues. CDR3 sequence (DNA): TGTGCCATCAGTGCAACTGCCATGAACACTGAAGCTTTCTTT. It codes for CAISATAMNTEAFF.

The chain has TRBV5-1 and TRBJ2-1; 8 bases line up with TRBD2. V lost 6 bases and J lost 4; bases outside the gene matches: 6. The CDR3 is 14 residues long. In germline, CDR1 is SGHRS, CDR2 YFSETQ. Here the CDR3 reads CASTPGGGYNEQFF. Written as DNA, the CDR3 is TGCGCCAGCACACCCGGGGGGGGGTACAATGAGCAGTTCTTC.

This clone is large (0.1 to 1%). Other DNA sequences within the sample encode an identical CDR3. The rearrangement links TRBV5-1 to TRBJ1-1; the match to TRBD1 covers 8 bases. The CDR3 covers 14 residues. CDR1 and CDR2 (germline): SGHRS, YFSETQ. V was clipped by 4 bases and J by 3 bases; unmatched bases: 5. In DNA, the CDR3 is TGCGCCAGCAGCCCGGCAGGGGGCTACACTGAAGCTTTCTTT. This translates into CASSPAGGYTEAFF.

This clone was found a few times. The V call is TRBV11-3, the J call TRBJ2-1, with TRBD2 matching 10 bases. The CDR3 consists of 16 residues. V shed 0 bases and J 8 bases; nucleotides not matched to a gene: 7. CDR1 and CDR2 from the germline V gene are SGHNT and YENEEA. Here the CDR3 reads CASSLEASGGLDEQFF. CDR3 nucleotide sequence: TGTGCCAGCAGCTTAGAGGCTAGCGGGGGCCTGGATGAGCAGTTCTTC.

The rearrangement uses TRBV27 and TRBJ2-3; TRBD2 matches at 7 bases. The CDR3 contains 17 residues. CDR1 and CDR2 from the germline V gene are MNHEY and SMNVEV (reference sequence). J gave up 0 bases and V 3 bases, and 9 bases lay outside the gene matches. The CDR3 sequence is CASSLTSLGTSTDTQYF. The CDR3 nucleotides read TGTGCCAGCAGTTTGACTAGCCTAGGGACTAGCACAGATACGCAGTATTTT.

V is TRBV7-2 and J is TRBJ1-3, with 7 bases fitting TRBD1. There are 15 residues in the CDR3. Germline loops: CDR1 SGHTA, CDR2 FQGNSA. J lost 4 bases, V lost 1 base, and 4 bases had no gene match. The chain's CDR3 is CASSLGTGSGNTIYF. As DNA, the CDR3 is TGTGCCAGCAGCTTAGGGACAGGTAGCGGAAACACCATATATTTT.

A single count supports this clone. The chain carries TRBV13 and TRBJ2-3; 11 bases agree with TRBD1. The V and J ends lost 0 bases and 4 bases, in that order; junction bases with no gene match: 0. Germline V gene sequence: CDR1 PRHDT, CDR2 FYEKMQ (reference sequence). The CDR3 length is 15 residues. This CDR3 is CASSLGGQGADTQYF. CDR3 coding DNA: TGTGCCAGCAGCTTAGGGGGACAGGGGGCAGATACGCAGTATTTT.

The chain employs TRBV30 and TRBJ1-5; 9 nucleotides align to TRBD1. The germline V gene encodes CDR1 GTSNPN and CDR2 SVGIG (reference sequence). V gave up 5 bases and J gave up 4 bases; unmatched junction bases: 6. The CDR3 totals 14 residues. CDR3 loop: CAWGAGTGNQPQHF. The CDR3 DNA follows: TGTGCCTGGGGTGCCGGGACAGGGAATCAGCCCCAGCATTTT.